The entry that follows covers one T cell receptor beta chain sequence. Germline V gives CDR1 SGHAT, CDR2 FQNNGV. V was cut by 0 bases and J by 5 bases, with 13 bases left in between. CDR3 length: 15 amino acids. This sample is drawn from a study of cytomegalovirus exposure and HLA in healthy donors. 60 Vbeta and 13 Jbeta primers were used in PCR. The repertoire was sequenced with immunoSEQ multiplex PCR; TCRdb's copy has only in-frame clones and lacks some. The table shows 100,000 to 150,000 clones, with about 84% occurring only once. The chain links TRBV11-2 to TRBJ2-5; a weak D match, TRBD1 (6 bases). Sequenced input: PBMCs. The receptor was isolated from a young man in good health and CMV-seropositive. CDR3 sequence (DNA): TGTGCCAGCAGCTTAGATAGTGGGGGCTGGGAGACCCAGTACTTC. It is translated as CASSLDSGGWETQYF.